The 27 T cell receptor beta chains below were found in one sample sequenced in a study of CD8+ T cells in alopecia areata. Sample treatment: oral pan-JAK inhibitor, 5-10 mg twice daily. Sequencing relied on a cDNA template that was reverse transcribed from extracted RNA. Data came from immunoSEQ multiplex PCR; TCRdb stores just in-frame clones and leaves some out. Of 150,000 to 250,000 clones listed, 50% to 60% were seen once; the top ten hold about 3.5%. Sample: CD4+ T cells sorted from blood, taken at week 4, from a patient treated with tofacitinib. The origin of the receptors is a human donor with alopecia areata.

V usage is TRBV5-1 and J usage is TRBJ2-1; TRBD1 or TRBD2 may be the D gene (5 bases each). Germline V gene sequence: CDR1 SGHRS, CDR2 YFSETQ. Trimming stripped 2 bases from V and 6 bases from J, with 15 bases between. The CDR3 covers 15 residues. This CDR3 is CASSLDSVGTNEQFF. In DNA, the CDR3 is TGCGCCAGCAGCTTAGACAGTGTTGGGACCAATGAGCAGTTCTTC. The full variable domain, completed using reference TRBV5-1 and TRBJ2-1, is KAGVTQTPRYLIKTRGQQVTLSCSPISGHRSVSWYQQTPGQGLQFLFEYFSETQRNKGNFPGRFSGRQFSNSRSEMNVSTLELGDSALYLCASSLDSVGTNEQFFGPGTRLTVL.

This clone was seen more than once but under ten times. This rearrangement joins TRBV27 to TRBJ1-5; 7 bases are shared with TRBD1. The CDR3 extends over 13 amino acids. Trimming at V came to 4 bases and at J to 9 bases, leaving 6 bases not matched to a gene. Germline CDR1 reads MNHEY; CDR2 reads SMNVEV (reference sequence). The CDR3 DNA reads TGTGCCAGCAGTTCCGGACAGGATCGGCCCCAGCATTTT. Translation gives CASSSGQDRPQHF.

The rearrangement links TRBV15 to TRBJ1-5; perhaps TRBD1 as D (6 bases). Germline V gives CDR1 LNHNV, CDR2 YYDKDF (reference sequence). This CDR3 has 17 amino acids. The V end was cut by 0 bases, the J end by 7 bases, with 19 bases between. The CDR3 loop reads CATSREYSQGMEQPQHF. The CDR3 DNA is TGTGCCACCAGCAGAGAGTACTCACAGGGTATGGAGCAGCCCCAGCATTTT.

Concerning this clone: The junction departs from the called germline gene at one end, perhaps through a read error. The chain has TRBV7-7 and TRBJ2-5, with D perhaps given as TRBD1 or TRBD2 (5 bases each). Germline CDR1 and CDR2: SSHAT and FNYEAQ (reference sequence). The CDR3 sequence is 14 residues long. The CDR3 nucleotides read TGTGCTAGCAGCCTTAAGAGGGGAAAAGAGACCCAGTACTTC. Residues: CASSLKRGKETQYF.

V gene TRBV5-6 combines with J gene TRBJ2-7, with 8 bases lining up with TRBD1. In germline, CDR1 is SGHDT, CDR2 YYEEEE. The CDR3 consists of 14 residues. V gave up 2 bases and J gave up 3 bases; unmatched junction bases: 4. CDR3 loop: CASSFRQGHYEQYF. DNA of the CDR3: TGTGCCAGCAGCTTCAGACAGGGGCACTACGAGCAGTACTTC.

The chain is built from TRBV4-1 and TRBJ2-7; TRBD1 aligns across 7 bases. CDR1 is MGHRA and CDR2 is YSYEKL in the germline V gene. The CDR3 consists of 15 residues. J gave up 1 base and V 0 bases, and 3 bases lay outside the gene matches. CDR3 nucleotide sequence: TGCGCCAGCAGCCAAGAGGGGACAGCATCCTACGAGCAGTACTTC. It specifies CASSQEGTASYEQYF.

The gene calls are TRBV6-5 and TRBJ2-7, with TRBD1 matching over 7 bases. Unmatched junction bases numbered 3, after V lost 5 bases and J lost 2 bases. The CDR3 is made up of 13 amino acids. Germline CDR1 reads MNHEY; CDR2 reads SVGAGI. The CDR3 DNA sequence: TGTGCCAGCAGTCGGGACAGCCCCTACGAGCAGTACTTC. This translates into CASSRDSPYEQYF.

This clone was observed a handful of times. The CDR3 region has the DNA TGTGCCAGCAGCTTATCAGGGGATCAGCCCCAGCATTTT. It codes for CASSLSGDQPQHF. This chain joins TRBV7-2 and TRBJ1-5; possibly TRBD1 for D (6 bases). With 2 bases removed from V and 5 bases from J, the gap between germline ends came to 7 bases. Germline CDR1 and CDR2: SGHTA and FQGNSA. The CDR3 loop spans 13 amino acids.

The V and J genes are TRBV14 and TRBJ1-6; D possibly corresponds to TRBD1 (5 bases). The CDR3 consists of 14 residues. V was shortened by 5 bases and J by 7 bases, with 12 bases between the two germline ends. In germline, CDR1 is SGHDN, CDR2 FVKESK. The CDR3, as DNA: TGTGCCAGCAGCTGGGACCATCCCAATTCACCCCTCCACTTT. It specifies CASSWDHPNSPLHF. Full variable domain (missing parts from reference TRBV14 and TRBJ1-6): EAGVTQFPSHSVIEKGQTVTLRCDPISGHDNLYWYRRVMGKEIKFLLHFVKESKQDESGMPNNRFLAERTGGTYSTLKVQPAELEDSGVYFCASSWDHPNSPLHFGNGTRLTVT.

The chain joins TRBV23-1 to TRBJ1-1; D is unresolved. TRBV23-1 is identified as an open reading frame with a role that is uncertain. V shed 4 bases and J shed 10 bases, with 13 bases lying between them. This CDR3 has 12 amino acids. CDR3 in amino acids: CASSPPDLGAFF. The CDR3 DNA is TGCGCCAGCAGTCCGCCGGACTTGGGAGCTTTCTTT.

The genes are TRBV29-1 and TRBJ2-3; 9 bases are shared with TRBD2. The germline gives CDR1 SQVTM, CDR2 ANQGSEA. This CDR3 region has 14 residues. V was pared by 6 bases and J by 1 base, with 5 bases of the junction left unmatched. CDR3: CSVGVAGGTDTQYF. CDR3 DNA: TGCAGCGTCGGCGTAGCGGGGGGCACAGATACGCAGTATTTT.

V and J are TRBV30 and TRBJ2-3; D might be TRBD1 (5 bases). Germline-derived CDR1 and CDR2 are GTSNPN and SVGIG (reference sequence). The V gene lost 2 bases and the J gene lost 1 base, with 13 bases spanning the gap. There are 15 residues in the CDR3. CDR3 in amino acids: CAWSKGQGGTDTQYF. As DNA, the CDR3 is TGTGCCTGGAGTAAAGGGCAGGGCGGCACAGATACGCAGTATTTT.

V usage is TRBV2 and J usage is TRBJ1-4; 8 nucleotides align to TRBD1. This CDR3 comprises 15 residues. After removal of 5 bases from V and 2 bases from J, the junction contained 4 bases not matched to a gene. Germline-derived CDR1 and CDR2 are SNHLY and FYNNEI. CDR3 in amino acids: CASSPWTGTNEKLFF. The CDR3 DNA sequence: TGTGCCAGCAGTCCCTGGACAGGGACTAATGAAAAACTGTTTTTT.

The chain combines TRBV30 with TRBJ1-1, with D perhaps matching TRBD1 (6 bases). The CDR3 runs 11 residues. V was trimmed by 5 bases and J by 6 bases, leaving 10 bases between them. CDR1 is GTSNPN, CDR2 SVGIG, per germline (reference sequence). CDR3 nucleotides: TGTGCCTGGTCCCAGGGGCCTGAAGCTTTCTTT. Translating it yields CAWSQGPEAFF.

V gene TRBV25-1 combines with J gene TRBJ1-1; the D gene is possibly TRBD1 (5 bases). This CDR3 spans 13 amino acids. V lost 7 bases, J lost 0 bases, and 9 bases lay in between. Germline assignment: CDR1 MGHDK and CDR2 SYGVNS. Written as DNA, the CDR3 is TGTGCCAGCAACTGGGGGATGAACACTGAAGCTTTCTTT. It yields the protein CASNWGMNTEAFF. Full variable domain (rest looked up from reference TRBV25-1 and TRBJ1-1): EADIYQTPRYLVIGTGKKITLECSQTMGHDKMYWYQQDPGMELHLIHYSYGVNSTEKGDLSSESTVSRIRTEHFPLTLESARPSHTSQYLCASNWGMNTEAFFGQGTRLTVV.

The chain uses TRBV30 and TRBJ1-6, with unresolved D. The V gene's germline CDR1 is GTSNPN and CDR2 SVGIG (reference sequence). The length of the CDR3 is 12 residues. V dropped 4 bases and J dropped 10 bases, with 11 bases sitting between them. The CDR3 nucleotides read TGTGCCTGGATGGGATCCTTCTCACCCCTCCACTTT. Translating gives CAWMGSFSPLHF.

CDR3 residues: CSVWQGFYGYTF. For the CDR3, the DNA is TGCAGCGTTTGGCAGGGCTTCTATGGCTACACCTTC. This chain uses TRBV29-1 with TRBJ1-2, with D perhaps matching TRBD1 (5 bases). CDR1 is SQVTM and CDR2 is ANQGSEA in the germline V gene. This CDR3 contains 12 residues. Trimming took off 5 bases at V and 4 bases at J, with 11 bases between the two ends.

This clone appeared a few times. This sequence joins TRBV29-1 and TRBJ1-1, with unresolved D. Germline V lookup: CDR1 SQVTM, CDR2 ANQGSEA. This CDR3 spans 10 amino acids. The V end lost 1 base, the J end lost 7 bases, and 4 bases lay between the germline ends. CDR3 coding DNA: TGCAGCGTTGAAGGCGATGAAGCTTTCTTT. Translated: CSVEGDEAFF. Drawing the rest from reference TRBV29-1 and TRBJ1-1, the complete variable domain is SAVISQKPSRDICQRGTSLTIQCQVDSQVTMMFWYRQQPGQSLTLIATANQGSEATYESGFVIDKFPISRPNLTFSTLTVSNMSPEDSSIYLCSVEGDEAFFGQGTRLTVV.

The chain combines TRBV2 with TRBJ1-3; weak D call: TRBD1 (5 bases). This CDR3 has 15 amino acids. Per germline, CDR1 SNHLY and CDR2 FYNNEI. V was cut by 7 bases and J by 0 bases, with 13 bases left in between. This CDR3 is CASTRGFVSGNTIYF. The CDR3 nucleotides read TGTGCCAGCACGCGGGGGTTTGTCTCTGGAAACACCATATATTTT.

The rearrangement joins TRBV2 to TRBJ2-5, with D perhaps TRBD1 (5 bases). The V and J ends lost 6 bases and 0 bases respectively, with 5 bases between them. Germline V CDR1 and CDR2: SNHLY, FYNNEI. The CDR3 runs to 12 residues. DNA for the CDR3: TGTGCCAGCAGGGACAACCAAGAGACCCAGTACTTC. Protein product: CASRDNQETQYF.

This sequence joins TRBV25-1 and TRBJ1-2; perhaps TRBD1 as D (6 bases). V gave up 3 bases and J gave up 8 bases, with 13 bases separating them. The CDR3 extends over 13 amino acids. Looked up from germline, CDR1 is MGHDK and CDR2 is SYGVNS. The CDR3 loop reads CASSDRGIQGYTF. CDR3 nucleotide sequence: TGTGCCAGCAGTGACAGGGGAATACAAGGCTACACCTTC.

This sequence joins TRBV29-1 and TRBJ1-1; weak D call: TRBD1 (6 bases). This CDR3 is 15 amino acids long. From germline, CDR1 is SQVTM and CDR2 ANQGSEA. Trimming removed 6 bases at V and 4 bases at J, with 21 bases between. CDR3 sequence (DNA): TGCAGCGTGCAGCCGAGGACAGCGAAGGGCACTGAAGCTTTCTTT. Protein: CSVQPRTAKGTEAFF.

The rearrangement links TRBV18 to TRBJ2-6, with no clear D. The V gene's germline CDR1 is KGHSH and CDR2 LQKENI. This CDR3 is built from 17 residues. V was cut by 3 bases and J by 0 bases, with 12 bases left in between. CDR3 DNA sequence: TGTGCCAGCTCACCTAGGGCTGCTCTCTCTGGGGCCAACGTCCTGACTTTC. Its translation: CASSPRAALSGANVLTF.

The V and J genes are TRBV10-3 and TRBJ2-7; possible D gene TRBD1, 5 bases. The V and J ends lost 8 bases and 3 bases respectively, with 8 bases between them. From germline, CDR1 is ENHRY and CDR2 SYGVKD. The CDR3 is 11 residues long. Written as DNA, the CDR3 is TGTGCCATCTCTGACAGCTACGAGCAGTACTTC. It specifies CAISDSYEQYF.

This clone was counted once. The chain carries TRBV5-1 and TRBJ1-2, with D possibly matching TRBD1 (5 bases). Looked up from germline, CDR1 is SGHRS and CDR2 is YFSETQ. This CDR3 has 14 amino acids. Trimming stripped 1 base from V and 4 bases from J, with 11 bases between. The CDR3: CASSLTQGIYGYTF. CDR3 bases: TGCGCCAGCAGCTTGACCCAGGGTATCTATGGCTACACCTTC.

This clone was observed a handful of times. Other nucleotide sequences in the sample specify the same CDR3. The rearrangement uses TRBV5-1 and TRBJ2-1; 9 bases fit TRBD1. Germline CDR1 reads SGHRS; CDR2 reads YFSETQ. The V gene end was trimmed by 0 bases and the J gene end by 1 base; junction bases not matched to a gene: 2. The CDR3 is made up of 16 amino acids. Written as DNA, the CDR3 is TGCGCCAGCAGCTTGGGGGACAGGGTGTCCTACAATGAGCAGTTCTTC. It yields the protein CASSLGDRVSYNEQFF.

This chain uses TRBV30 with TRBJ2-7, with D tentatively TRBD1 (6 bases). Germline CDR1 GTSNPN, CDR2 SVGIG (reference sequence). The CDR3 consists of 12 residues. The CDR3 protein is CAYGPDSREQYF. The CDR3 DNA reads TGTGCTTACGGGCCGGACAGCCGCGAGCAGTACTTC.